This T cell receptor beta chain was sequenced for a study of beta chain features in type 1 diabetes (dated by TCRdb to 2017 to 2018). In the study overall: Patients and healthy donors did not differ in mean age, gender distribution, total cell number or subset yield. Across all samples, almost 110 million sorted cells were examined, and cell number per subset correlated strongly with RNA yield. The study compared the TCRB repertoires of sorted circulating CD4+ T cell subsets in recently diagnosed type 1 diabetes patients with those in matched healthy donors. Regulatory and stem cell-like memory subsets were isolated from only 8 patients and roughly eight healthy donors, whereas naive and central memory subsets came from all 30 or so donors. General study outcomes and caveats: In all four CD4+ subsets, TCRB CDR3 length was moderately but significantly shorter in type 1 diabetes patients. At VDJ recombination sites, patients with type 1 diabetes made fewer insertions and deleted more nucleotides, a pattern implying thymic rearrangement abnormalities. HLA sub-analyses involved small numbers of individuals, so any influence of HLA type on TCRB rearrangement remained unresolved. PCR might favor shorter templates, but patient and control samples were amplified and corrected together, so any skew would affect both groups equally. Naive, central memory and regulatory TCRB repertoires appeared more similar among patients than among healthy donors. Because cDNA was sequenced instead of genomic DNA, activated cells with high expression could be over-represented, although the groups did not differ in activation or CD3 levels.

The entire amount of isolated RNA was reverse transcribed using the High Capacity cDNA Reverse Transcription Kit, so the sequenced TCRB transcripts were expressed ones. Deep immunoSEQ sequencing was performed on naive, central memory and regulatory T cell samples, with an average of roughly 3.6 million total reads per sample. Sorted cells were lysed in RLT buffer, and RNA was extracted using DNase-treated RNeasy Micro or Mini kits according to cell number. To prevent cross-contamination, each cell subset was processed individually, whereas patient and healthy donor samples were processed jointly. The immunoSEQ multiplex PCR was used to amplify TCRB sequences from cDNA, yielding 87-bp fragments that span the CDR3 region. Sequencing of the amplicons was performed on the Illumina HiSeq platform. The source study handled its data this way. Synthetic template baselines were used to correct PCR bias computationally, reads within Hamming distance 2 were collapsed together, and singletons that could not be merged were discarded. Reads were aligned against IMGT so that V, D and J genes, CDR3 length and insertions or deletions at six rearrangement sites could be assigned. Within each subset, clonotype counts were normalized to sorted cell number, after which true diversity and Gini coefficients were computed with the tcR R package. The overlap coefficient, calculated on TCRB nucleotide sequences, was used to measure repertoire sharing. TCRdb stores this immuneACCESS table with in-frame sequences only. Part of the clones is absent; in the studies checked, under half of the shortfall reflects unresolved V genes, and no reason is known for the rest. V, J and clone size derive from that table, while D and trimming were established from the DNA sequence. Recorded for this sample are about 160,000 clones; approximately 8.1% of them occurred a single time. In total, the top ten clones hold about 0.5% of the sample.

Taken from the germline V gene, the CDR1 and CDR2 loops are SNHLY and FYNNEI. Reading from cysteine to phenylalanine, the CDR3 counts 13 amino acids. The read is trimmed to its CDR3 DNA, 39 bases read in frame from base 1. V drops 5 bases and J drops 2 bases, leaving 9 bases in between. A single peripheral blood draw of about 116 mL on average was collected from each donor into heparinised tubes. A BD FACSAria II was used to sort naive, central memory, regulatory and stem cell-like memory CD4+ T cells with a panel that included CD45RO, CCR7, CD25, CD127, CD95 and CD27. All sorted populations exceeded 95% purity. Right away, PBMCs were isolated by Lymphoprep density gradient centrifugation and were stained directly, with no culture step. Samples were stained and sorted in pairs, with one healthy donor and one patient per experiment, so that batch effects were minimized. Regarding this clone: The specificity of this receptor is unknown. Base qualities are not provided; no much larger clone lies one nucleotide away.

The V and J genes are TRBV2 and TRBJ2-5; the best D guess is TRBD2, with 5 bases matching. The receptor was derived from a man younger than 30 with type 1 diabetes. The sequencing sample was made of central memory CD4+ T cells from blood. The sequence in DNA is TGTGCCAGCAGTTTCGGGAAACAAGAGACCCAGTACTTC. This codes for CASSFGKQETQYF.